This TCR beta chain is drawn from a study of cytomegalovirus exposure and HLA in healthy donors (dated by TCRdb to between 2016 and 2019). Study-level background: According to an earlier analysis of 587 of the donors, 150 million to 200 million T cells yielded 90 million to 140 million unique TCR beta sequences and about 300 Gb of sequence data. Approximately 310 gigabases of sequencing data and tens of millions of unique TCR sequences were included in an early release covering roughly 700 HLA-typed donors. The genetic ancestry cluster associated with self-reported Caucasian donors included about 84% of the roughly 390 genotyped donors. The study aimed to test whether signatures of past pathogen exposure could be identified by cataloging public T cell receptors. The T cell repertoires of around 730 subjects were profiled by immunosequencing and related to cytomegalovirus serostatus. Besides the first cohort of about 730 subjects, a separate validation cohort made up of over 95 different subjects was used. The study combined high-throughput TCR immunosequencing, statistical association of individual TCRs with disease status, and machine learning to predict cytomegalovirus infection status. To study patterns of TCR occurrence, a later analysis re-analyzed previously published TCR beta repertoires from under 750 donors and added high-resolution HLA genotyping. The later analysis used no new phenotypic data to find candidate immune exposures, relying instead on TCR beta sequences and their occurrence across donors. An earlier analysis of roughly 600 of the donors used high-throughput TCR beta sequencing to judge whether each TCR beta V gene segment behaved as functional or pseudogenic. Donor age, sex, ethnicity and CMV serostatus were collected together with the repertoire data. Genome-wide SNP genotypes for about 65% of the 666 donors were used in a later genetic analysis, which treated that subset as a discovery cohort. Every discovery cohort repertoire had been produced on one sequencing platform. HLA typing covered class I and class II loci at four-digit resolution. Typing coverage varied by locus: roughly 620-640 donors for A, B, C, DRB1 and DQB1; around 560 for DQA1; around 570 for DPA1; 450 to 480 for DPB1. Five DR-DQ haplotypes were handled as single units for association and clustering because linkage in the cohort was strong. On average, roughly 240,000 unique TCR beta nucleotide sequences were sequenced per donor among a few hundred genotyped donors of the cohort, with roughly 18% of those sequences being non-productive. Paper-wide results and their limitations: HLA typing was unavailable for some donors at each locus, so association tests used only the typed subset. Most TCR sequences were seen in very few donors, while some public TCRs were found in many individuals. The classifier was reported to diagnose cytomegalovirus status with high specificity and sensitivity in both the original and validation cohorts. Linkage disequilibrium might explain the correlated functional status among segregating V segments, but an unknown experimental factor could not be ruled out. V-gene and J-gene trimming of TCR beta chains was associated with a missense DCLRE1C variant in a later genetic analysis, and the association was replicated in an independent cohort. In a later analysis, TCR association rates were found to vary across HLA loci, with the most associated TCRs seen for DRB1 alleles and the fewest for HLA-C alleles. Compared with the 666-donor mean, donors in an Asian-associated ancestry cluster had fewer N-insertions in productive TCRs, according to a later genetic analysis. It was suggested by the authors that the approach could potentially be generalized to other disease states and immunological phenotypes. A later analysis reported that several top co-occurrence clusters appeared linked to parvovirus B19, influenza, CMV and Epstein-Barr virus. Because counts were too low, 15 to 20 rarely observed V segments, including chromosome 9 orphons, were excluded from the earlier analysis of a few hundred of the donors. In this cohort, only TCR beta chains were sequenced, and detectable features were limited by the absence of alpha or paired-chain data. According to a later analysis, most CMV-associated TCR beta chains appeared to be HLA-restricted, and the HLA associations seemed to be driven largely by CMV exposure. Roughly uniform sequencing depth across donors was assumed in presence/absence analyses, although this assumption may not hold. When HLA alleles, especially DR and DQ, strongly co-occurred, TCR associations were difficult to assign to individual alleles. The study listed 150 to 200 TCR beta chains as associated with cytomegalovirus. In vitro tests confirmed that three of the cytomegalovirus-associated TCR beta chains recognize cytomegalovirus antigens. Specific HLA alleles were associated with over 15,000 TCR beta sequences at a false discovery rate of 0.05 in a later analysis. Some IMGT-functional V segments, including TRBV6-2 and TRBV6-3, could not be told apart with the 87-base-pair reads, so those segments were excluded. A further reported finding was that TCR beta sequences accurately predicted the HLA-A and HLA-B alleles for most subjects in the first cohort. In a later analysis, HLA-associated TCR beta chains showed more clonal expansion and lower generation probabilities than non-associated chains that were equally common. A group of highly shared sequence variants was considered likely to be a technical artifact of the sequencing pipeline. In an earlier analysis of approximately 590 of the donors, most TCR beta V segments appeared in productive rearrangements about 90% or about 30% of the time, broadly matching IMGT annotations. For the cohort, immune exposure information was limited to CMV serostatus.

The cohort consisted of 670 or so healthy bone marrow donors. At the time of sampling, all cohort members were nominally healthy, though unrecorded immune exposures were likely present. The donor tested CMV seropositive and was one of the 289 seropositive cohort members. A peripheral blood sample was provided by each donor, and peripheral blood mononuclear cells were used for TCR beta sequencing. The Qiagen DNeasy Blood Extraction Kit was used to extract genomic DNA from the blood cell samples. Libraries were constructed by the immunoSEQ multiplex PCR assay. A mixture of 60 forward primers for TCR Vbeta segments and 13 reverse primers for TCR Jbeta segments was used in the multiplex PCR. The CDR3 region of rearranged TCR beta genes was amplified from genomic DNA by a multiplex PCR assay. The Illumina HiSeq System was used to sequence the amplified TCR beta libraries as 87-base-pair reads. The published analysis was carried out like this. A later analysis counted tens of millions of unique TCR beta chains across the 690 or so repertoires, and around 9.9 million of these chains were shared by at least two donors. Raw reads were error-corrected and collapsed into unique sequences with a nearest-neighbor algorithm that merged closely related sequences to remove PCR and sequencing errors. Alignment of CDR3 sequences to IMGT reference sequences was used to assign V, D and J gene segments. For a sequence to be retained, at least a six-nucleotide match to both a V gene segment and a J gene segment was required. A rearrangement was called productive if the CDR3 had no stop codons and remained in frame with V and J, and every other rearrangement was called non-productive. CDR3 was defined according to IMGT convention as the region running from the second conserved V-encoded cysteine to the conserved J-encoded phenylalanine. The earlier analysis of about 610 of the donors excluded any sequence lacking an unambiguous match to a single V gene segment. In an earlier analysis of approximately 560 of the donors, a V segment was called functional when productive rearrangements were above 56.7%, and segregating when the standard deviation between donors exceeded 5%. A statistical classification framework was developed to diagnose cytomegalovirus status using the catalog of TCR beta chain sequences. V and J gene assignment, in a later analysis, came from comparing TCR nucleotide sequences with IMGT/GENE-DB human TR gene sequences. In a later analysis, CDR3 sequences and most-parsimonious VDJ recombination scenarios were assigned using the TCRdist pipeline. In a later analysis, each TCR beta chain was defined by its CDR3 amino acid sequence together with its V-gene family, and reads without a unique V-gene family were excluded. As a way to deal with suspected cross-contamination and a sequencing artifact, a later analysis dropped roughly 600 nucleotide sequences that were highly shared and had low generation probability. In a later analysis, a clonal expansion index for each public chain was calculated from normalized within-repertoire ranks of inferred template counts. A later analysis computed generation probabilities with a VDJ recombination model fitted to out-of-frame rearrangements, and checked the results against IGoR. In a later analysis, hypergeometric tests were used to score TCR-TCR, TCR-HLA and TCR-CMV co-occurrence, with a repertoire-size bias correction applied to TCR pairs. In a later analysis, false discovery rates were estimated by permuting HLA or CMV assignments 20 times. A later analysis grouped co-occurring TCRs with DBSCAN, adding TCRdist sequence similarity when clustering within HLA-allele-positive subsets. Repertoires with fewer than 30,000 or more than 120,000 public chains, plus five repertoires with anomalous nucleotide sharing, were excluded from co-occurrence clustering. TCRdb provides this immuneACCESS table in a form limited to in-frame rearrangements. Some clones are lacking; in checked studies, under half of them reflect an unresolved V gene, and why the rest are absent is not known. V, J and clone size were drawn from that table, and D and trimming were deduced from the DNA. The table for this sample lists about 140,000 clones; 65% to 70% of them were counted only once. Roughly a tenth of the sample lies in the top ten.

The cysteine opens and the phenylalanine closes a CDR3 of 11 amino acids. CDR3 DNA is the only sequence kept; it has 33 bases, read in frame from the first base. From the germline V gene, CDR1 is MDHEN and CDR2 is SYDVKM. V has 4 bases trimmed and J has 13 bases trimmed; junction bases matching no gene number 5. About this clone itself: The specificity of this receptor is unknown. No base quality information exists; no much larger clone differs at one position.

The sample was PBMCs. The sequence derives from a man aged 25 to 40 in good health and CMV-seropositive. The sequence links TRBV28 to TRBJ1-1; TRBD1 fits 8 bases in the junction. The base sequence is TGTGCCAGCAGTTCAGGGGGCTGGGGTTTCTTT. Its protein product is CASSSGGWGFF.